The 22 T cell receptor beta chains given below trace back to one sample, sequenced in a study of T cell responses to AZD1222 COVID-19 vaccine. The data were produced by immunoSEQ multiplex PCR, yet TCRdb's version contains in-frame clones alone and is incomplete. Among tens of thousands of clones, about 88% were seen once, and the ten largest hold about a fifth. The sequencing here drew on peripheral blood, taken on day 0 of AZD1222 vaccination. These receptor sequences come from an adult in good health.

CDR3 DNA: TGTGCCAGCAGCTTGGGAGGGATGAACACTGAAGCTTTCTTT. Encoded protein: CASSLGGMNTEAFF. The chain couples TRBV7-9 to TRBJ1-1; unclear D gene. This CDR3 has 14 residues. Germline lookup yields CDR1 SEHNR and CDR2 FQNEAQ (reference sequence). V lost 3 bases and J 0 bases, leaving 8 bases between the germline ends. The full variable domain, completed using reference TRBV7-9 and TRBJ1-1, is DTGVSQNPRHKITKRGQNVTFRCDPISEHNRLYWYRQTLGQGPEFLTYFQNEAQLEKSRLLSDRFSAERPKGSFSTLEIQRTEQGDSAMYLCASSLGGMNTEAFFGQGTRLTVV.

This chain uses TRBV2 with TRBJ2-1, with 10 positions matching TRBD2. The CDR3 contains 13 residues. Germline V gives CDR1 SNHLY, CDR2 FYNNEI. J lost 7 bases, V lost 7 bases, and 4 bases had no gene match. The CDR3 DNA is TGTGCCAGCAAGCGGGAGGGCCGAAATGAGCAGTTCTTC. Translated, it gives CASKREGRNEQFF.

Only one count was recorded for this clone. V gene TRBV28 combines with J gene TRBJ2-7; 8 bases agree with TRBD1. Germline CDR1 is MDHEN and CDR2 is SYDVKM. Trimming removed 5 bases from V and 6 bases from J; junction bases left unmatched: 6. This CDR3 spans 13 amino acids. CDR3 nucleotide sequence: TGTGCCAGCAGTATCCGGACAGGGATCGAGCAGTACTTC. Translated: CASSIRTGIEQYF.

This rearrangement joins TRBV6-1 to TRBJ2-7; 7 nucleotides align to TRBD1. The CDR3 has 14 amino acids. Unmatched junction bases numbered 3, after V lost 1 base and J lost 3 bases. CDR1 and CDR2 (germline): MNHNS, SASEGT. The CDR3 DNA is TGTGCCAGCAGTGAAGGACAGGGCGGCTACGAGCAGTACTTC. This gives the protein CASSEGQGGYEQYF.

This chain uses TRBV18 with TRBJ1-6; weak D call: TRBD1 (6 bases). Germline V gene lookup returns CDR1 KGHSH and CDR2 LQKENI. V dropped 3 bases and J dropped 14 bases, with 11 bases sitting between them. The CDR3 extends over 12 amino acids. DNA of the CDR3: TGTGCCAGCTCACCGAGGGGGGAAGCCCTCCACTTT. Its protein is CASSPRGEALHF.

The J gene is TRBJ2-2, the V gene TRBV5-1; TRBD2 agrees at 9 bases. V lost 2 bases and J lost 2; bases outside the gene matches: 4. This CDR3 spans 16 amino acids. Germline CDR1 SGHRS, CDR2 YFSETQ. The CDR3 nucleotides are TGCGCCAGCAGCTTAGCTAGCGGGGTAAACACCGGGGAGCTGTTTTTT. It codes for CASSLASGVNTGELFF. The whole variable domain, remainder taken from reference TRBV5-1 and TRBJ2-2, is KAGVTQTPRYLIKTRGQQVTLSCSPISGHRSVSWYQQTPGQGLQFLFEYFSETQRNKGNFPGRFSGRQFSNSRSEMNVSTLELGDSALYLCASSLASGVNTGELFFGEGSRLTVL.

CDR3 coding DNA: TGTGCCAGTAGTCCAGGAACTGGGCAGCCCCAGCATTTT. It encodes CASSPGTGQPQHF. The V call is TRBV19, the J call TRBJ1-5; D is undetermined. The CDR3 has 13 amino acids. CDR1 LNHDA and CDR2 SQIVND come from the germline V gene (reference sequence). Trimming took 5 bases from V and 7 from J, leaving 12 bases between them.

This chain joins TRBV20-1 and TRBJ1-1, with a tentative D call TRBD1 (6 bases). Trimming stripped 3 bases from V and 10 bases from J, with 21 bases between. Germline CDR1 reads DFQATT; CDR2 reads SNEGSKA (reference sequence). The CDR3 is 14 residues long. In DNA, the CDR3 is TGCAGTGCTAGTCCGGGACACTCGTGGGTTGTAGCTTTCTTT. Amino acid sequence: CSASPGHSWVVAFF.

This CDR3 is CASSIRWGNNQPQHF. The CDR3 bases are TGTGCCAGTAGTATCCGGTGGGGGAACAATCAGCCCCAGCATTTT. The gene calls are TRBV19 and TRBJ1-5; a weak D match, TRBD1 (5 bases). The germline V gene has CDR1 LNHDA and CDR2 SQIVND (reference sequence). The V gene lost 3 bases and the J gene lost 3 bases, with 12 bases spanning the gap. This CDR3 has 15 amino acids.

This chain links TRBV6-5 with TRBJ1-3; D is possibly TRBD1 (6 bases). Germline CDR1 and CDR2: MNHEY and SVGAGI. CDR3 length: 14 residues. Deletions cut 2 bases from V and 1 base from J, with 6 bases between. The CDR3 loop is CASSYQGSGNTIYF. Here the CDR3 DNA reads TGTGCCAGCAGTTACCAGGGGTCTGGAAACACCATATATTTT.

This clone was seen just once. The V gene is TRBV5-1, the J gene TRBJ2-1; D is ambiguous. Looked up from germline, CDR1 is SGHRS and CDR2 is YFSETQ. Trimming took off 5 bases at V and 2 bases at J, with 11 bases between the two ends. This CDR3 is built from 14 residues. CDR3 nucleotides: TGCGCCAGCAGTCTAGACACAACCTACAATGAGCAGTTCTTC. It encodes CASSLDTTYNEQFF. The full variable domain, completed using reference TRBV5-1 and TRBJ2-1, is KAGVTQTPRYLIKTRGQQVTLSCSPISGHRSVSWYQQTPGQGLQFLFEYFSETQRNKGNFPGRFSGRQFSNSRSEMNVSTLELGDSALYLCASSLDTTYNEQFFGPGTRLTVL.

This clone was counted once. The chain is built from TRBV6-5 and TRBJ2-7; 10 nucleotides match TRBD2. Germline trimming cut 4 bases from V and 2 bases from J; bases unmatched to any gene: 5. This CDR3 spans 15 amino acids. Per germline, CDR1 MNHEY and CDR2 SVGAGI. CDR3 nucleotides: TGTGCCAGCAGTTCTTCAGCGGGGGGGCCCTACGAGCAGTACTTC. Residues: CASSSSAGGPYEQYF.

The rearrangement links TRBV6-5 to TRBJ1-2; D is possibly TRBD1 (6 bases). The CDR3 consists of 13 residues. Trimming left V 5 bases short and J 5 bases short, with 12 bases between. CDR1 and CDR2 (germline): MNHEY, SVGAGI. This CDR3 reads CASSTDSLYGYTF. In DNA, the CDR3 is TGTGCCAGCAGTACGGACAGCCTTTATGGCTACACCTTC.

The chain is built from TRBV19 and TRBJ2-1; 8 bases are a match to TRBD1. Germline loops: CDR1 LNHDA, CDR2 SQIVND (reference sequence). After removal of 1 base from V and 8 bases from J, the junction contained 4 bases not matched to a gene. The CDR3 loop spans 14 amino acids. The CDR3 DNA reads TGTGCCAGTAGTATAGGGCAGGGGGCCTATGAGCAGTTCTTC. Translation: CASSIGQGAYEQFF.

V gene TRBV19 combines with J gene TRBJ1-6; D is uncertain. The germline V and J ends were trimmed by 3 bases and 10 bases, with 10 bases remaining between them. CDR1 LNHDA and CDR2 SQIVND come from the germline V gene (reference sequence). The CDR3 length is 13 residues. CDR3 loop: CASSIKGNSPLHF. The DNA for the CDR3 is TGTGCCAGTAGTATCAAGGGAAACTCACCCCTCCACTTT. The full variable domain, rest sourced from reference TRBV19 and TRBJ1-6, is DGGITQSPKYLFRKEGQNVTLSCEQNLNHDAMYWYRQDPGQGLRLIYYSQIVNDFQKGDIAEGYSVSREKKESFPLTVTSAQKNPTAFYLCASSIKGNSPLHFGNGTRLTVT.

There are a few counts of this clone. The V gene is TRBV4-2, the J gene TRBJ1-1; perhaps TRBD1 as D (6 bases). CDR1 is LGHNA, CDR2 YNFKEQ, per germline. Trimming removed 1 base at V and 3 bases at J, with 18 bases between. This CDR3 comprises 17 residues. The CDR3 nucleotides read TGTGCCAGCAGCCAAGGGGGCAGGGGAGGGGCATACACTGAAGCTTTCTTT. It translates to CASSQGGRGGAYTEAFF.

This clone showed up just a few times. The chain joins TRBV7-6 to TRBJ2-2, with 9 nucleotides matching TRBD1. This CDR3 is 17 amino acids long. The V gene's germline CDR1 is SGHVS and CDR2 FNYEAQ. V trimming: 7 bases; J trimming: 2 bases; junction bases outside the gene matches: 11. CDR3 in amino acids: CASTQGQGRFNTGELFF. The CDR3 DNA reads TGTGCCAGCACACAGGGACAGGGACGATTCAACACCGGGGAGCTGTTTTTT.

V usage is TRBV19 and J usage is TRBJ1-2; no definite D call. The length of the CDR3 is 15 residues. Germline CDR1 reads LNHDA; CDR2 reads SQIVND (reference sequence). Trimming shortened V by 6 bases and J by 5 bases, and 19 bases separated the two germline ends. The CDR3 region is CASRKGSREEYGYTF. CDR3 coding DNA: TGTGCCAGTAGGAAGGGCAGCCGTGAGGAGTATGGCTACACCTTC.

The CDR3 coding sequence is TGTGCCACCAGTGAGGCGGGACGTAGCACAGATACGCAGTATTTT. Amino acid sequence: CATSEAGRSTDTQYF. The chain joins TRBV24-1 to TRBJ2-3; D is perhaps TRBD2 (6 bases). This CDR3 has 15 residues. Germline CDR1 KGHDR, CDR2 SFDVKD. The germline V and J ends were trimmed by 4 bases and 0 bases, with 10 bases remaining between them.

The V gene is TRBV27, the J gene TRBJ2-3, with D perhaps matching TRBD1 (6 bases). From germline, CDR1 is MNHEY and CDR2 SMNVEV (reference sequence). V lost 5 bases to trimming and J lost 0 bases, with 12 bases between them. The CDR3 is 15 residues long. The CDR3 here is CASSPGHSSTDTQYF. The CDR3 bases are TGTGCCAGCAGTCCGGGACATTCTAGCACAGATACGCAGTATTTT.

V and J are TRBV2 and TRBJ1-2; D perhaps matches TRBD1 (6 bases). The CDR3 length is 16 residues. Germline V CDR1 and CDR2: SNHLY, FYNNEI. Trimming pared 5 bases from V and 6 bases from J, leaving 22 bases between. CDR3 DNA sequence: TGTGCCAGCAGTAATGGAGAATCGGGGGGCTCCGATGGCTACACCTTC. The encoded protein is CASSNGESGGSDGYTF.

The chain couples TRBV3-1 (or the pseudogene TRBV3-2) to TRBJ2-7; D is tentatively TRBD1 or TRBD2 (6 bases each). Trimming removed 4 bases from V and 2 bases from J, with 15 bases in between. The CDR3 contains 15 residues. Germline V gene sequence: CDR1 LGHDT, CDR2 YNNKEL (reference sequence). The CDR3: CASSPSGGGPYEQYF. CDR3 nucleotide sequence: TGTGCCAGCAGCCCCTCCGGGGGCGGCCCCTACGAGCAGTACTTC.